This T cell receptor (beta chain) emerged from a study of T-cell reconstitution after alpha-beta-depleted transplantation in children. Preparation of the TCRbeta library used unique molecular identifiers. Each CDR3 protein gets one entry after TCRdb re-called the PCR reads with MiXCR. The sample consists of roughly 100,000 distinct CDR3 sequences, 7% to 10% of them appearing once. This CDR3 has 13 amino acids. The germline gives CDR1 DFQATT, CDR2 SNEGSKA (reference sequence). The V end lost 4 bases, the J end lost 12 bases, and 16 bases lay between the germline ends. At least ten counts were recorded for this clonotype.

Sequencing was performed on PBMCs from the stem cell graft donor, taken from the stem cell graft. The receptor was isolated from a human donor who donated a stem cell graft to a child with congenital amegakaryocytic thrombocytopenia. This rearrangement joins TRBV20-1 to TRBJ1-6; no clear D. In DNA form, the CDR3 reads TGCAGTGCTACTCGGGAGTATTTTGGACCCCTCCACTTT. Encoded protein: CSATREYFGPLHF.